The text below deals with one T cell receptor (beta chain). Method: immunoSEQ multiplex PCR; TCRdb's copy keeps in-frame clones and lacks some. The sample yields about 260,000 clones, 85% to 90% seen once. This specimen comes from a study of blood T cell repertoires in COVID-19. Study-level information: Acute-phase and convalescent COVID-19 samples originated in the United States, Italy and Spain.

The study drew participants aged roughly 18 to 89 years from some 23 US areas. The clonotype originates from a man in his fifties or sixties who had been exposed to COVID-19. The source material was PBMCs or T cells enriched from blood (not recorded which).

The CDR3, as DNA: TGTGCCAGCCTGGGGGCGGGACAGGGGCATTATGGCTACACCTTC. It specifies CASLGAGQGHYGYTF. The rearrangement joins TRBV6-5 to TRBJ1-2; 10 bases are a match to TRBD1. The V segment lost 8 bases and the J segment 5 bases; nucleotides outside the gene matches: 11. Germline values: CDR1 MNHEY, CDR2 SVGAGI. This CDR3 contains 15 residues.